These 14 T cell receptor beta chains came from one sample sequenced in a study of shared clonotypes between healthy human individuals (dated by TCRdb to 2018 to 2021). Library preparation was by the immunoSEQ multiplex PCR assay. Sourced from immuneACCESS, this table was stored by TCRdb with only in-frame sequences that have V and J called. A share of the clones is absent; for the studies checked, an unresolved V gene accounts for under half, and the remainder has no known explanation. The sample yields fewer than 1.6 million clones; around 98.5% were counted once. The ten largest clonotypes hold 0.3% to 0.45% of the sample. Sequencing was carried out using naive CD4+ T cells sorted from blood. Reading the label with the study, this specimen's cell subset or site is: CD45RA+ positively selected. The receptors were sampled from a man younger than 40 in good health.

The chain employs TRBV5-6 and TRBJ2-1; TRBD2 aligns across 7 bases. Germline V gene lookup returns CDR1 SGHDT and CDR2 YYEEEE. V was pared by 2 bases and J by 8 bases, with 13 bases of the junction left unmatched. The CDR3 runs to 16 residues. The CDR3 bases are TGTGCCAGCAGCTTAAAATACAGAGGACTAGTTGATGAGCAGTTCTTC. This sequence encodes CASSLKYRGLVDEQFF. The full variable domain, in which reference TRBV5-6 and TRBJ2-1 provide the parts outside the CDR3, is DAGVTQSPTHLIKTRGQQVTLRCSPKSGHDTVSWYQQALGQGPQFIFQYYEEEERQRGNFPDRFSGHQFPNYSSELNVNALLLGDSALYLCASSLKYRGLVDEQFFGPGTRLTVL.

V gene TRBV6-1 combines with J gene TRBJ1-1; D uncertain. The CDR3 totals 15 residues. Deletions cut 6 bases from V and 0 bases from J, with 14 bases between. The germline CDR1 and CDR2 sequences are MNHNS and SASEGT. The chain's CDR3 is CASRMVTNVNTEAFF. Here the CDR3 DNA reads TGTGCCAGCAGGATGGTAACAAACGTGAACACTGAAGCTTTCTTT.

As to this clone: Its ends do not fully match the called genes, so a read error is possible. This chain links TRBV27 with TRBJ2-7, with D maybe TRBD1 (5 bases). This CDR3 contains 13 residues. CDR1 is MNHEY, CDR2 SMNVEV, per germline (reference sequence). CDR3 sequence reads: CANSFHRSYEQYF. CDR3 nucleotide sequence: TGTGCCAACAGTTTTCACAGGAGCTACGAGCAGTACTTC.

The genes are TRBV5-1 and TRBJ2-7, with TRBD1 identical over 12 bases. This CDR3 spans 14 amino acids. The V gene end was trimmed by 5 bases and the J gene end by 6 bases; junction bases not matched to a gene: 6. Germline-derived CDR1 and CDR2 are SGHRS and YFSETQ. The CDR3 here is CASSGGTGGAEQYF. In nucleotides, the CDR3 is TGCGCCAGCAGTGGGGGGACAGGGGGCGCCGAGCAGTACTTC.

The CDR3 bases are TGTGCCAGCAGCGGTACTAGCGGAGGTAGCACAGATACGCAGTATTTT. Amino acids: CASSGTSGGSTDTQYF. The V call is TRBV9, the J call TRBJ2-3; 8 bases fit TRBD2. The ends lost 3 bases at V and 0 bases at J; junction bases unmatched: 6. Germline V gene lookup returns CDR1 SGDLS and CDR2 YYNGEE. CDR3 length: 16 amino acids.

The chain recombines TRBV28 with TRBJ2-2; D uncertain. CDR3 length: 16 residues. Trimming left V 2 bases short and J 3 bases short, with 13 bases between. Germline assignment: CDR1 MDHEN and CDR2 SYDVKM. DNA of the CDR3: TGTGCCAGCAGTTTAGCCCCTACGGTGCACACCGGGGAGCTGTTTTTT. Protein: CASSLAPTVHTGELFF.

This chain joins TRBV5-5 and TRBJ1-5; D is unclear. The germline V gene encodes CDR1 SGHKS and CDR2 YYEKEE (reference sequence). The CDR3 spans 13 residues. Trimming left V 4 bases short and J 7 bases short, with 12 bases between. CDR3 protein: CASSPEDQQPQHF. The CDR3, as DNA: TGTGCCAGCAGCCCCGAGGACCAACAGCCCCAGCATTTT.

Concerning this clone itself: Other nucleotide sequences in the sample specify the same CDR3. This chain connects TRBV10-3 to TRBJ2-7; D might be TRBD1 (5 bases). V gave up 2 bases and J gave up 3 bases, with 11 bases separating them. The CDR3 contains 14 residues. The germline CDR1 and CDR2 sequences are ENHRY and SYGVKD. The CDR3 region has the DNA TGTGCCATCAGTGAGGGCCAGGGTGGCTACGAGCAGTACTTC. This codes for CAISEGQGGYEQYF.

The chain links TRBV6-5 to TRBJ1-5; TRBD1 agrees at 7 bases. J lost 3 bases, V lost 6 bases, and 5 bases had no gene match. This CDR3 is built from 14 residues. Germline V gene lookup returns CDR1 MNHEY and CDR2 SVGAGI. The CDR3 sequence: CASSRDSNNQPQHF. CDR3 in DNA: TGTGCCAGCAGCCGGGACAGTAACAATCAGCCCCAGCATTTT.

The CDR3 spells CASSYLQGDHTDTQYF. CDR3 sequence (DNA): TGCGCCAGCAGCTACCTACAGGGGGACCACACAGATACGCAGTATTTT. The rearrangement joins TRBV5-1 to TRBJ2-3; 8 bases are shared with TRBD1. The germline V gene has CDR1 SGHRS and CDR2 YFSETQ. V lost 3 bases and J lost 2; bases outside the gene matches: 8. The CDR3 length is 16 residues.

The CDR3 region has the DNA TGTGCCAGCTCACCTGCTCATAGCGGCTGGGGAAAAACAGATACGCAGTATTTT. Translating gives CASSPAHSGWGKTDTQYF. V usage is TRBV18 and J usage is TRBJ2-3; tentatively, D is TRBD2 (6 bases). V lost 3 bases and J lost 3, with 22 bases in between. Germline V gene data show CDR1 as KGHSH and CDR2 as LQKENI. The CDR3 extends over 18 amino acids.

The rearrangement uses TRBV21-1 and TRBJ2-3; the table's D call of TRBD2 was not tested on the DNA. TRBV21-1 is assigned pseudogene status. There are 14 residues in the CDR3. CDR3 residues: CASSTREGTDTQYF. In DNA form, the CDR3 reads TGTGCCAGCAGCACTCGGGAGGGGACAGATACGCAGTATTTT.

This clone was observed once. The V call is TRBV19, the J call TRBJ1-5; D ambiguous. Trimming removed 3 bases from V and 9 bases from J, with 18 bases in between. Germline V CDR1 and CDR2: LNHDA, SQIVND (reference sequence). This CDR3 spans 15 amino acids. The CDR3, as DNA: TGTGCCAGTAGTATCGAGAGGTCGACCGGGCCGCCCCAGCATTTT. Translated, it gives CASSIERSTGPPQHF.

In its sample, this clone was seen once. The CDR3 loop is CASSMHQGSYEQYF. The DNA for the CDR3 is TGTGCCAGCAGCATGCATCAGGGCTCCTACGAGCAGTACTTC. The rearrangement uses TRBV7-9 and TRBJ2-7; tentatively, D is TRBD1 (5 bases). V shed 5 bases and J shed 0 bases, with 11 bases lying between them. This CDR3 is built from 14 residues. Germline V CDR1 and CDR2: SEHNR, FQNEAQ (reference sequence).